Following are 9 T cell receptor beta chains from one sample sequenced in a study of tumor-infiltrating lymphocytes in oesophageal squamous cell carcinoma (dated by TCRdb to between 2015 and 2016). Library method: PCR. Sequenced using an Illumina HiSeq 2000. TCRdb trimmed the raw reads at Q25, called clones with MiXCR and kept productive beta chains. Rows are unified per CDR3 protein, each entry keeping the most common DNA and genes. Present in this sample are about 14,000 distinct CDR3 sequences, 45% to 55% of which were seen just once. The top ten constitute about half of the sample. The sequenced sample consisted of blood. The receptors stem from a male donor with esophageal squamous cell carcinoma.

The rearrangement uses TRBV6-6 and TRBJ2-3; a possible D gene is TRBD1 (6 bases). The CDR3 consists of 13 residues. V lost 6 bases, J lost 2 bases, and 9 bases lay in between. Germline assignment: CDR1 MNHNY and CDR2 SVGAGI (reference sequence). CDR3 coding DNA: TGTGCCAGCAGGGGACATAACACAGATACGCAGTATTTT. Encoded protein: CASRGHNTDTQYF.

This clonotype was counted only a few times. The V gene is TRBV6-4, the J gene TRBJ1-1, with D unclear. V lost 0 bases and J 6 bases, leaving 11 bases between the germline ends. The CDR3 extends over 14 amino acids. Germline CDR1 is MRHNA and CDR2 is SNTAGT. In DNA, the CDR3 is TGTGCCAGCAGTGACTCCAACGAAGGGTCTGAAGCTTTCTTT. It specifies CASSDSNEGSEAFF.

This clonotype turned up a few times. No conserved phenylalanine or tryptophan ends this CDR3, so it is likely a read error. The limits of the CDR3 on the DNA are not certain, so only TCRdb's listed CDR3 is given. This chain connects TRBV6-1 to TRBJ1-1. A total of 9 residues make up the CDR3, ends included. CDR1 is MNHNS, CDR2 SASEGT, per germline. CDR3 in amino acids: CASSATSGS.

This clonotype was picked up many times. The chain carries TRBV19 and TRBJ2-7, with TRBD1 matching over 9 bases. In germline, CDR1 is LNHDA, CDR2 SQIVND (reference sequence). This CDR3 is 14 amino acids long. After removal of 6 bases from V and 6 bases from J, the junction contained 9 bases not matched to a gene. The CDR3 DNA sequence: TGTGCCAGTAGACCCGGGACAGGGTTGGCCGAGCAGTACTTC. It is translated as CASRPGTGLAEQYF.

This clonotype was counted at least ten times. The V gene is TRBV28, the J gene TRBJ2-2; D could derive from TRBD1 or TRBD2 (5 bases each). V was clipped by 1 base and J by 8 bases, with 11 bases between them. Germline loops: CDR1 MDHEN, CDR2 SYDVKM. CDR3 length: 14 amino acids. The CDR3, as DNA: TGTGCCAGCAGTTTATCCCGAGGGGCTGGGGAGCTGTTTTTT. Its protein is CASSLSRGAGELFF.

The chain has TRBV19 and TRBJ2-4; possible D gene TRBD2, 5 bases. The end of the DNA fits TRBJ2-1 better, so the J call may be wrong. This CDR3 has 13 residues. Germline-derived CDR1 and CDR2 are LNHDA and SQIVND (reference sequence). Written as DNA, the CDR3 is TGTGCCAGTAGTATAGGCGTAGACTACGAGCAGTTCTTC. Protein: CASSIGVDYEQFF.

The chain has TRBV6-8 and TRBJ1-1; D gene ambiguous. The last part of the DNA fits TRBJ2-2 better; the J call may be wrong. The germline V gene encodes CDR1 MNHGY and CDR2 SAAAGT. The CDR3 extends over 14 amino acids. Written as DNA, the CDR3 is TGTGCCAGCAAAAGACGCCGGAACACCGGGGAGCTGTTTTTT. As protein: CASKRRRNTGELFF.

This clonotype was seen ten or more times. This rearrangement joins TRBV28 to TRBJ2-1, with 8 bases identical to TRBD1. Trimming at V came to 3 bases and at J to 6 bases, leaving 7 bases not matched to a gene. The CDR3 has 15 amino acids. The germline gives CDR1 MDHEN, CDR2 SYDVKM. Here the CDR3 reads CASSFSGGRSNEQFF. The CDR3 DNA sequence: TGTGCCAGCAGTTTTTCAGGGGGCCGGAGCAATGAGCAGTTCTTC.

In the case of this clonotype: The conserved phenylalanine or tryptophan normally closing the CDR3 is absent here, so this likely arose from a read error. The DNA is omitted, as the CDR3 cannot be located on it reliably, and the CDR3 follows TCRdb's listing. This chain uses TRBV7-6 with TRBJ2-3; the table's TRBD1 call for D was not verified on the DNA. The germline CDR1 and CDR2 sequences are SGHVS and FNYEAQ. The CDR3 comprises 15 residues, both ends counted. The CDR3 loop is CASSQGQGREQYFGP.